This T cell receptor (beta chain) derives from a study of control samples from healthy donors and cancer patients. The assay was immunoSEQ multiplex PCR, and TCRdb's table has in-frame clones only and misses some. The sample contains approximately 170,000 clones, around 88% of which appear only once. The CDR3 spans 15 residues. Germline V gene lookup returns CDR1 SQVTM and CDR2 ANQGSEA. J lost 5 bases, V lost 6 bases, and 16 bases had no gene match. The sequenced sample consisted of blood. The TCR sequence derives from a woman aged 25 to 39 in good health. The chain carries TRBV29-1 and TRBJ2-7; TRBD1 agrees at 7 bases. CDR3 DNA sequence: TGCAGCGTCGATAGCCCGAGACAGGGTAGGAACGAGCAGTACTTC. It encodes CSVDSPRQGRNEQYF.